The rows below give T cell receptor beta chains drawn from one sample of a study of read filtering for tumor transcriptome and immune sequencing. From the reads, TCRdb called clonotypes with MiXCR, one entry per CDR3 protein. Of about 48,000 distinct CDR3 sequences in the sample, roughly a fifth were seen once. Sequencing used a population of CD138-negative cells sorted from bone marrow. All receptors derive from a donor aged 40 or over with multiple myeloma. Each CDR3 is given with its conserved first and last residue. Not every row has a clone size; where given, it reads once, few, many or a size class.

>18|TRBJ2-7|TRBV6-5|many
CASSYSRHLREATYEQYF
>16|TRBJ1-5|TRBV20-1|many
CSARDGSTYSNQPQHF
>15|TRBJ2-5|TRBV24-1|-
CATSEPTGNGETQYF
>16|TRBJ2-1|TRBV7-3|many
CASSLDSYGGYNEQFF
>14|TRBJ2-2|TRBV2|many
CASSLDQNTGELFF
>16|TRBJ2-1|TRBV24-1|many
CATSDRGARSYNEQFF
>19|TRBJ2-7|TRBV7-9|many
CASSFPPLTRDRPFYEQYF
>16|TRBJ1-1|TRBV29-1|many
CSVESTTSGGAEEAFF
>13|TRBJ1-4|TRBV12-3/TRBV12-4|many
CASSWRPGEKLFF
>13|TRBJ2-1|TRBV12-3/TRBV12-4|many
CASSPRTSPEQFF
>16|TRBJ2-2|TRBV6-2/TRBV6-3|many
CASSRWDREDAGELFF
>13|TRBJ1-2|TRBV11-2|many
CASSLKEIRGYTF
>16|TRBJ2-1|TRBV5-1|many
CASRKTQGISYNEQFF
>13|TRBJ2-1|TRBV9|few
CASSESIRNEQFF
>14|TRBJ1-4|TRBV6-6|many
CASSRQGLDEKLFF
>17|TRBJ2-3|TRBV7-6|many
CASSLGTSGSLTDTQYF
>15|TRBJ1-3|TRBV5-1|few
CASSTDGLSGNTIYF
>14|TRBJ1-1|TRBV5-1|many
CASSFSPPNTEAFF
>15|TRBJ2-5|TRBV20-1|many
CSAEQAAGTQETQYF
>13|TRBJ2-3|TRBV20-1|many
CSVVTSSTDTQYF
>15|TRBJ1-6|TRBV13|many
CASSLGGQGVSPLHF
>13|TRBJ1-5|TRBV6-5|many
CAAGDLGPQPQHF
>15|TRBJ2-1|TRBV29-1|many
CSVFTSGRSYNEQFF
>14|TRBJ2-7|TRBV7-8|many
CASSHLGNRDEQYF
>15|TRBJ2-1|TRBV12-3/TRBV12-4|many
CASSPGGRSYNEQFF
>15|TRBJ2-7|TRBV20-1|-
CSANSGLAGYYEQYF
>15|TRBJ1-4|TRBV9|-
CASSVSPRRDEKLFF
>14|TRBJ2-7|TRBV29-1|many
CSVEGGPGGHEQYF
>15|TRBJ1-4|TRBV20-1|many
CSARDGTGSNEKLFF
>14|TRBJ1-5|TRBV12-3/TRBV12-4|many
CASSSWAGNQPQHF
>14|TRBJ2-3|TRBV5-1|many
CASSLADRTDKQYF
>16|TRBJ2-2|TRBV2|many
CASGHLAVGSTGELFF
>14|TRBJ1-5|TRBV2|-
CASNRDRVGQPQHF
>15|TRBJ2-3|TRBV7-2|many
CASSDRDRAIDTQYF
>14|TRBJ2-5|TRBV20-1|many
CSPKRAGGQETQYF
>16|TRBJ2-1|TRBV18|many
CASSPTLAESYNEQFF
>15|TRBJ2-7|TRBV18|many
CASSGLGQPSAEQYF
>16|TRBJ1-4|TRBV28|-
CASRYSRVSTNEKLFF
>16|TRBJ2-1|TRBV7-2|many
CASSLDWGTSYNEQFF
>13|TRBJ1-1|TRBV20-1|many
CSARVGRGTEAFF
>16|TRBJ2-1|TRBV5-1|many
CASSLKPGQGANEQFF
>13|TRBJ2-1|TRBV4-1|many
CASSLRPENEQFF
>11|TRBJ2-3|TRBV20-1|few
CSALDRDTQYF
>15|TRBJ1-1|TRBV18|many
CASSPITGDYTEAFF
>12|TRBJ2-3|TRBV20-1|many
CSAQLSTDTQYF
>13|TRBJ2-7|TRBV12-3/TRBV12-4|many
CASSFPGPYEQYF